The 22 T cell receptor beta chains below all came from one sample that was sequenced in a study of PD-1 blockade in classical Hodgkin lymphoma (dated by TCRdb to 2018 to 2020). The protocol used for the library was the immunoSEQ multiplex PCR assay. TCRdb obtained this table from immuneACCESS and retained in-frame rearrangements with V and J assigned. These tables miss some clones; where compared with another copy, unresolved V genes account for less than half of the shortfall, and the remainder is unexplained. The sample yields around 25,000 clones; about four fifths were counted once. The ten largest clonotypes hold around 7.7% of the sample. The intended sense of this specimen's time point label: cycle 2 day 1 (C2D1) of nivolumab. Relapse after autologous stem cell transplantation had occurred in all trial patients, and cohorts A, B and C were distinguished by prior brentuximab vedotin exposure.

The sequenced sample was peripheral blood mononuclear cells (PBMCs), obtained before the second cycle of nivolumab. Source of these receptors: a human donor with classical Hodgkin lymphoma.

J is TRBJ2-7 and V is TRBV29-1; TRBD1 matches 7 bases. The length of the CDR3 is 14 residues. The germline V gene has CDR1 SQVTM and CDR2 ANQGSEA. V dropped 5 bases and J dropped 0; count of bases not matched to a gene: 7. CDR3 sequence (DNA): TGCAGCGTTCCCACAGGGGCGAGCTCCTACGAGCAGTACTTC. Translation gives CSVPTGASSYEQYF.

Worth noting for this clone: Within the sample, other DNA sequences also encode this same CDR3. The chain joins TRBV19 to TRBJ2-1; TRBD1 is a possible D gene (5 bases). CDR1 is LNHDA and CDR2 is SQIVND in the germline V gene (reference sequence). Trimming took 5 bases from V and 4 from J, leaving 12 bases between them. The CDR3 runs 14 residues. DNA for the CDR3: TGTGCCAGTAGTCCTTGGACAATTTACAATGAGCAGTTCTTC. It is translated as CASSPWTIYNEQFF.

The CDR3 DNA reads TGTGCCAGCAGTTTCCAGGTTTATAATTCACCCCTCCACTTT. Translating it yields CASSFQVYNSPLHF. This chain uses TRBV27 with TRBJ1-6; no clear D. The CDR3 has 14 residues. Trimming stripped 3 bases from V and 4 bases from J, with 7 bases between. Germline V CDR1 and CDR2: MNHEY, SMNVEV (reference sequence).

The chain joins TRBV6-1 to TRBJ1-2; D may be TRBD1 (6 bases). The germline gives CDR1 MNHNS, CDR2 SASEGT. The CDR3 spans 15 residues. With 8 bases removed from V and 2 bases from J, the gap between germline ends came to 18 bases. The CDR3 reads CASYPPPGANYGYTF. In DNA, the CDR3 is TGTGCCAGCTATCCTCCCCCGGGGGCGAACTATGGCTACACCTTC.

The J gene is TRBJ2-2, the V gene TRBV15, with D perhaps being TRBD1 or TRBD2 (6 bases each). CDR3 size: 15 residues. V lost 4 bases to trimming and J lost 4 bases, with 13 bases between them. Germline values: CDR1 LNHNV, CDR2 YYDKDF (reference sequence). In nucleotides, the CDR3 is TGTGCCACCAGCACAAGGGGGGCGGGCACCGGGGAGCTGTTTTTT. Protein: CATSTRGAGTGELFF.

Only a few counts were recorded for this clone. The chain has TRBV4-2 and TRBJ1-1, with no clear D. Germline values: CDR1 LGHNA, CDR2 YNFKEQ. This CDR3 is 12 amino acids long. Trimming left V 0 bases short and J 8 bases short, with 7 bases between. Written as DNA, the CDR3 is TGTGCCAGCAGCCAAGATTGGGCAGAAGCTTTCTTT. Translating it yields CASSQDWAEAFF.

V is TRBV13 and J is TRBJ2-5; D could derive from TRBD1 or TRBD2 (5 bases each). Germline V gene lookup returns CDR1 PRHDT and CDR2 FYEKMQ (reference sequence). The CDR3 runs 15 residues. V dropped 5 bases and J dropped 3 bases, with 16 bases sitting between them. In DNA, the CDR3 is TGTGCCAGCAGCCCCCCCCCTGGGACCGAAGAGACCCAGTACTTC. Translation gives CASSPPPGTEETQYF.

The chain carries TRBV28 and TRBJ1-2; D gene ambiguous. With 3 bases removed from V and 4 bases from J, the gap between germline ends came to 12 bases. CDR1 is MDHEN, CDR2 SYDVKM, per germline. This CDR3 has 14 residues. The CDR3 DNA reads as TGTGCCAGCAGTTTCAGCCAGAGTCTCTATGGCTACACCTTC. Its translation is CASSFSQSLYGYTF.

As regards this clone: The junction differs from germline at one of its ends, possibly a read error. The chain recombines TRBV7-2 with TRBJ2-2; 9 nucleotides agree with TRBD2. CDR1 and CDR2 (germline): SGHTA, FQGNSA. There are 15 residues in the CDR3. The CDR3 nucleotides are TGTGCCAGCAGGTTAGCGGGGGCGAACACCGGGGAGCTGTTTTTT. It encodes CASRLAGANTGELFF.

The J gene is TRBJ1-1, the V gene TRBV4-3; possible D gene TRBD1, 5 bases. Germline V gives CDR1 LGHNA, CDR2 YSLEER. Trimming removed 4 bases at V and 2 bases at J, with 8 bases between. The CDR3 runs to 13 residues. Here the CDR3 DNA reads TGCGCCAGCAGCCGGGGGGTCAACACTGAAGCTTTCTTT. Translation: CASSRGVNTEAFF.

The chain couples TRBV7-9 to TRBJ2-5; D is perhaps TRBD2 (6 bases). The tail of the sequence fits TRBJ2-7 better, so the J call may be wrong. Germline V gene data show CDR1 as SEHNR and CDR2 as FQNEAQ (reference sequence). This CDR3 contains 16 residues. This CDR3 reads CASSLALGKRAYEQYF. In DNA form, the CDR3 reads TGTGCCAGCAGCTTAGCGTTGGGGAAGCGGGCCTACGAGCAGTACTTC.

This clone was found once. The chain is built from TRBV15 and TRBJ2-1; D is undetermined. This CDR3 comprises 13 residues. CDR1 LNHNV and CDR2 YYDKDF come from the germline V gene (reference sequence). Deletions cut 0 bases from V and 6 bases from J, with 6 bases between. In DNA form, the CDR3 reads TGTGCCACCAGCAGAGATCGGCGCAATGAGCAGTTCTTC. Translating it yields CATSRDRRNEQFF.

This clone was seen a handful of times. The rearrangement links TRBV9 to TRBJ2-5; no definite D call. This CDR3 contains 15 residues. Trimming left V 0 bases short and J 0 bases short, with 9 bases between. Germline V gene lookup returns CDR1 SGDLS and CDR2 YYNGEE. The CDR3 DNA reads TGTGCCAGCAGCGTAGTTGGGGTAAACCAAGAGACCCAGTACTTC. Protein sequence: CASSVVGVNQETQYF.

The rearrangement joins TRBV28 to TRBJ2-3; 9 nucleotides line up with TRBD2. Germline CDR1 reads MDHEN; CDR2 reads SYDVKM. The CDR3 extends over 16 amino acids. J lost 1 base, V lost 4 bases, and 6 bases had no gene match. In DNA, the CDR3 is TGTGCCAGCAGTTCCTGGACTAGCGAGGGCACAGATACGCAGTATTTT. As protein: CASSSWTSEGTDTQYF.

V usage is TRBV6-6 and J usage is TRBJ1-2; 8 bases agree with TRBD1. With V trimmed by 5 bases and J by 8 bases, 13 bases remained unmatched. Germline V gene sequence: CDR1 MNHNY, CDR2 SVGAGI (reference sequence). CDR3 size: 15 residues. CDR3 coding DNA: TGTGCCAGCAGTAAGGACAGGGCCGCGACGCAGGGCTACACCTTC. Encoded protein: CASSKDRAATQGYTF.

This clone was seen once. In DNA form, the CDR3 reads TGTGCCAGCAGCCCAAGGGCGGACAGGGGAACGGATGGCTACACCTTC. Its protein product is CASSPRADRGTDGYTF. The chain recombines TRBV7-3 with TRBJ1-2; 9 bases agree with TRBD1. The CDR3 length is 16 residues. Germline V gene sequence: CDR1 SGHTA, CDR2 FQGTGA. Germline trimming cut 5 bases from V and 6 bases from J; bases unmatched to any gene: 13.

The chain employs TRBV7-8 and TRBJ2-3; 11 nucleotides match TRBD2. Trimming removed 4 bases from V and 3 bases from J; junction bases left unmatched: 6. The CDR3 contains 16 residues. Germline V gene sequence: CDR1 SGHVS, CDR2 FQNEAQ. The CDR3 reads CASSSLAGGNTDTQYF. The CDR3 DNA sequence: TGTGCCAGCAGCTCCTTAGCGGGGGGGAATACAGATACGCAGTATTTT.

This chain uses TRBV6-6 with TRBJ2-7; D possibly corresponds to TRBD1 (5 bases). The length of the CDR3 is 14 residues. Germline-derived CDR1 and CDR2 are MNHNY and SVGAGI (reference sequence). Trimming took 8 bases from V and 2 from J, leaving 16 bases between them. The CDR3 loop is CASSPFQGPYEQYF. For the CDR3, the DNA is TGTGCCAGCTCCCCCTTTCAGGGCCCCTACGAGCAGTACTTC.

The chain links TRBV6-5 to TRBJ1-1; 7 nucleotides agree with TRBD1. Germline V gene lookup returns CDR1 MNHEY and CDR2 SVGAGI. This CDR3 has 15 amino acids. V lost 6 bases, J lost 1 base, and 8 bases stayed unmatched. CDR3: CASSLQRDRNTEAFF. CDR3 in DNA: TGTGCCAGCAGCTTGCAGAGGGACAGGAACACTGAAGCTTTCTTT.

This chain links TRBV30 with TRBJ1-2, with D perhaps TRBD1 (6 bases). Germline V gene data show CDR1 as GTSNPN and CDR2 as SVGIG (reference sequence). Trimming removed 3 bases at V and 3 bases at J, with 14 bases between. The CDR3 is 14 residues long. CDR3 in DNA: TGTGCCTGGAGCAGGGGCCGGTCGGACTATGGCTACACCTTC. Amino acids: CAWSRGRSDYGYTF. Complete variable domain (other parts from reference TRBV30 and TRBJ1-2): SQTIHQWPATLVQPVGSPLSLECTVEGTSNPNLYWYRQAAGRGLQLLFYSVGIGQISSEVPQNLSASRPQDRQFILSSKKLLLSDSGFYLCAWSRGRSDYGYTFGSGTRLTVV.

This rearrangement joins TRBV7-3 to TRBJ2-5; 7 bases align to TRBD1. Looked up from germline, CDR1 is SGHTA and CDR2 is FQGTGA. V dropped 6 bases and J dropped 1; count of bases not matched to a gene: 2. The CDR3 runs 13 residues. CDR3 loop: CASSSGGQETQYF. DNA of the CDR3: TGTGCCAGCAGTTCAGGGGGCCAAGAGACCCAGTACTTC.

The rearrangement uses TRBV5-4 and TRBJ2-3; TRBD2 might be the D (5 bases). V shed 4 bases and J shed 7 bases, with 13 bases lying between them. In germline, CDR1 is SGHNT, CDR2 YYREEE (reference sequence). The CDR3 has 13 amino acids. CDR3 in DNA: TGTGCCAGCAGCCCGAGAGCGGAAAATACGCAGTATTTT. As protein: CASSPRAENTQYF. Full variable domain (remainder filled in from reference TRBV5-4 and TRBJ2-3): ETGVTQSPTHLIKTRGQQVTLRCSSQSGHNTVSWYQQALGQGPQFIFQYYREEENGRGNFPPRFSGLQFPNYSSELNVNALELDDSALYLCASSPRAENTQYFGPGTRLTVL.